This T cell receptor beta chain was identified during a study of early T cells in non-severe SARS-CoV-2 infection. This clonotype occurred a few times. CDR3 length: 14 amino acids. The germline gives CDR1 SGHTA, CDR2 FQGTGA. Trimming stripped 2 bases from V and 7 bases from J, with 12 bases between. TCRdb reanalysed the 5' RACE reads using MiXCR and keeps one entry per CDR3 protein. This table has 40,000 to 60,000 distinct CDR3 sequences, approximately 8.1% appearing once. Material: whole blood. This chain joins TRBV7-3 and TRBJ2-1; D uncertain. The source is an adult who was a healthcare worker with PCR-confirmed SARS-CoV-2 infection or an uninfected control (not recorded which). The CDR3 DNA reads TGTGCCAGCAGCTTAGTTTCTACCTCAAATGAGCAGTTCTTC. As protein: CASSLVSTSNEQFF.